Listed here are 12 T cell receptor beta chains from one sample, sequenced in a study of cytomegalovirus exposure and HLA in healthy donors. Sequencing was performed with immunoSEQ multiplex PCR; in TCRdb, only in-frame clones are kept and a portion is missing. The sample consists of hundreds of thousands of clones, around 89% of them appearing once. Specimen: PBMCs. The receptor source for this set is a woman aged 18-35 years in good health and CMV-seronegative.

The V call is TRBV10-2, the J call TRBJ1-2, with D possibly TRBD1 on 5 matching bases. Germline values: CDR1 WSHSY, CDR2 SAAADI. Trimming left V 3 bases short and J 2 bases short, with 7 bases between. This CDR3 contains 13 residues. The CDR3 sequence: CASSESGNYGYTF. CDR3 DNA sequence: TGCGCCAGCAGTGAATCAGGGAACTATGGCTACACCTTC.

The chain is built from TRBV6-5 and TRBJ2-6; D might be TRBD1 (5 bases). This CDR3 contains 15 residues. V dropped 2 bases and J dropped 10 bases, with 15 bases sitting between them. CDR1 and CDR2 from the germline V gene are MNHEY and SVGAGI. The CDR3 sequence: CASSYEPGAKNVLTF. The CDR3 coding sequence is TGTGCCAGCAGTTACGAGCCTGGGGCCAAAAACGTCCTGACTTTC.

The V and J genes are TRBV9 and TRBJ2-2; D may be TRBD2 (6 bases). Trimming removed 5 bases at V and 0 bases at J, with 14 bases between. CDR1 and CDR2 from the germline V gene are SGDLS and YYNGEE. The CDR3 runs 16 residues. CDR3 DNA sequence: TGTGCCAGCAGTCCTCCCAGCGGGTCGAACACCGGGGAGCTGTTTTTT. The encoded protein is CASSPPSGSNTGELFF.

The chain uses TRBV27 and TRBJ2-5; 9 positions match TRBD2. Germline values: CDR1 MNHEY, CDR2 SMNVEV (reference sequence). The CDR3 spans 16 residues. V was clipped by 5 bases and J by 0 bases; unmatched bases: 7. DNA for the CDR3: TGTGCCAGCAGTCCAAGACTAGCGGTGTACCAAGAGACCCAGTACTTC. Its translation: CASSPRLAVYQETQYF.

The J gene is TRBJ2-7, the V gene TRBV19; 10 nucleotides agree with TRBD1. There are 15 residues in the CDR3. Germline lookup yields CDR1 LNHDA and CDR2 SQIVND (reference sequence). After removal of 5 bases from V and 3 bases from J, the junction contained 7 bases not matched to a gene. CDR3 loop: CASSVGQGTLYEQYF. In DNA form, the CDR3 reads TGTGCCAGTAGTGTGGGACAGGGGACCCTCTACGAGCAGTACTTC.

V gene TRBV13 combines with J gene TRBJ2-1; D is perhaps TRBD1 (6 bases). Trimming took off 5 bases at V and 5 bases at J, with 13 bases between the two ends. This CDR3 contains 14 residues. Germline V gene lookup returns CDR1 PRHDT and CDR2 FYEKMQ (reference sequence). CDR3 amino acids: CASSRQEHDNEQFF. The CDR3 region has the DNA TGTGCCAGCAGCAGACAGGAGCACGACAATGAGCAGTTCTTC.

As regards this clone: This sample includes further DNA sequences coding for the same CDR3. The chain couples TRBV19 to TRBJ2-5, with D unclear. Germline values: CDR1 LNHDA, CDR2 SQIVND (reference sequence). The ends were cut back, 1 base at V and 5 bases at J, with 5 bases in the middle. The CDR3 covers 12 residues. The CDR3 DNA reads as TGTGCCAGTAGTATAGCAGGCGAGACCCAGTACTTC. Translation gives CASSIAGETQYF.

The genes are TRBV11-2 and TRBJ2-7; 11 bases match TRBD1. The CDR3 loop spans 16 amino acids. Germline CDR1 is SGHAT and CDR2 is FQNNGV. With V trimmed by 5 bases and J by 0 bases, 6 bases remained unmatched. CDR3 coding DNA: TGTGCCAGCAGCGAGGAGGACAGGGGGCGCTCCTACGAGCAGTACTTC. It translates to CASSEEDRGRSYEQYF.

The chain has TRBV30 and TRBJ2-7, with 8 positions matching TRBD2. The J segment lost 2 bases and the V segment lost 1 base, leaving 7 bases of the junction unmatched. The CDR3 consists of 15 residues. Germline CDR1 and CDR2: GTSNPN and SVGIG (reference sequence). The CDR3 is CAWSASGSTAYEQYF. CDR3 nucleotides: TGTGCCTGGAGTGCGAGCGGGAGCACGGCCTACGAGCAGTACTTC.

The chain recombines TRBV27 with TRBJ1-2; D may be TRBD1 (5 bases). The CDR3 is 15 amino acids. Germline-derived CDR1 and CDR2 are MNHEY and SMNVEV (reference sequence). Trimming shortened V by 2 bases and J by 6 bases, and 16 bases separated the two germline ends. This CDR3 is CASSLGVGAFDGYTF. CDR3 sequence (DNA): TGTGCCAGCAGTTTAGGTGTAGGGGCTTTTGATGGCTACACCTTC.

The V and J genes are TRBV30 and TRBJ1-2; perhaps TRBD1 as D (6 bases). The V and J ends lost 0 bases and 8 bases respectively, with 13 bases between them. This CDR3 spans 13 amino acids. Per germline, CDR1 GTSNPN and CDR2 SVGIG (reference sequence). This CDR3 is CAWSVSGGRGYTF. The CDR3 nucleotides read TGTGCCTGGAGTGTTTCGGGGGGCCGGGGCTACACCTTC. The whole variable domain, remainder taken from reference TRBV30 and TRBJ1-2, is SQTIHQWPATLVQPVGSPLSLECTVEGTSNPNLYWYRQAAGRGLQLLFYSVGIGQISSEVPQNLSASRPQDRQFILSSKKLLLSDSGFYLCAWSVSGGRGYTFGSGTRLTVV.

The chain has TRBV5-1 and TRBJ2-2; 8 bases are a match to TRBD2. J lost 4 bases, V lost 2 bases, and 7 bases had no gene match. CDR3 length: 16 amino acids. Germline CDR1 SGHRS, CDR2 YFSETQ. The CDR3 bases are TGCGCCAGCAGCTTCCAAGCGGGAGTGGCCACCGGGGAGCTGTTTTTT. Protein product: CASSFQAGVATGELFF.